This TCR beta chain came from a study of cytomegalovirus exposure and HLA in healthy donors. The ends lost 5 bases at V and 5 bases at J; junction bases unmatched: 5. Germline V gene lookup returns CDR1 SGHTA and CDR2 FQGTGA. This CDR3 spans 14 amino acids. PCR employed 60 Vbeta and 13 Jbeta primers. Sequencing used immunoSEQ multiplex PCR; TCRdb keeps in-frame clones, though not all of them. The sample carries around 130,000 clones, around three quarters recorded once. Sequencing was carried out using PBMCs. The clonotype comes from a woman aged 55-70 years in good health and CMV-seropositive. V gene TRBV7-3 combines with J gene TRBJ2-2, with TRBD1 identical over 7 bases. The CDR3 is CASSAGTVTGELFF. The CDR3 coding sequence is TGTGCCAGCAGCGCCGGGACAGTAACCGGGGAGCTGTTTTTT.